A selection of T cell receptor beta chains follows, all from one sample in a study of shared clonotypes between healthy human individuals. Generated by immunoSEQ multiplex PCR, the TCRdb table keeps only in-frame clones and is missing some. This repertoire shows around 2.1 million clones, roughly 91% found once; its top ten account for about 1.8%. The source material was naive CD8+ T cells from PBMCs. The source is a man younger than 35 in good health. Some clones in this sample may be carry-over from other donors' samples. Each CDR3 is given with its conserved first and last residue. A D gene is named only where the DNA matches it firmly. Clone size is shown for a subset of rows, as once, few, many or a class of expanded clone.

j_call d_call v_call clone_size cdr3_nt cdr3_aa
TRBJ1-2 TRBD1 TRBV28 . TGTGCCAGCAGTGACGGACAGGGGGTTTCAGGCGTTGGCTACACCTTC CASSDGQGVSGVGYTF
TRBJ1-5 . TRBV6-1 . TGTGCCAGCAGTGAAGCAATGGGGGGGGGTTATCAGCCCCAGCATTTT CASSEAMGGGYQPQHF
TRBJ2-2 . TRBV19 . TGTGCCAGTAGTATAGTACAGGGAAACACCGGGGAGCTGTTTTTT CASSIVQGNTGELFF
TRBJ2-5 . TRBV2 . TGTGCCAGCTTGACAGGGTGGGGGGAAGAGACCCAGTACTTC CASLTGWGEETQYF
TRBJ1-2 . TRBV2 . TGTGCCAGCACCCCATGGGAGGTAGGGGGCTACACCTTC CASTPWEVGGYTF
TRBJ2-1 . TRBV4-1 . TGCGCCAGCAGCCAAGAGTACGGTGACAATGAGCAGTTCTTC CASSQEYGDNEQFF
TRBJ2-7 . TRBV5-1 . TGCGCCAGCAGTACAAACTCCTACGAGCAGTACTTC CASSTNSYEQYF
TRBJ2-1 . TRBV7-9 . TGTGCCAGCAGTCGGACTACAACGACCTACAATGAGCAGTTCTTC CASSRTTTTYNEQFF
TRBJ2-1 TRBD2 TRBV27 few TGTGCCAGCCAAGCGGGATTGTACAATGAGCAGTTCTTC CASQAGLYNEQFF
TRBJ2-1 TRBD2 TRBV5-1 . TGCGCCAGCAGTGACCCAGGGACTAGTAGTACGCCCTACAATGAGCAGTTCTTC CASSDPGTSSTPYNEQFF
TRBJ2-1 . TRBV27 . TGTGCCAGCAGGCCCAGGGCCCATATTAACAATGAGCAGTTCTTC CASRPRAHINNEQFF
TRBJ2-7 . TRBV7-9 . TGTGCCAGCAGCTTAGGACGGACGAACTCCTACGAGCAGTACTTC CASSLGRTNSYEQYF
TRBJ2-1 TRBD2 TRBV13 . TGTGCCAGCAGCACGGGTAGCGGGAGGGCCGTCGAGCAGTTCTTC CASSTGSGRAVEQFF
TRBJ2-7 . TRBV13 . TGTGCCAGCAGCGGAAAAGAGAACTACGAGCAGTACTTC CASSGKENYEQYF
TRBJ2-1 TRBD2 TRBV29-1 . TGCAGCGTTGAAACTCCCTTAATAGCGGGAGGCTCAGCGGATGAGCAGTTCTTC CSVETPLIAGGSADEQFF
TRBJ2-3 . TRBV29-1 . TGCAGCGTTCTCCGAGGGAGTCGAGATACGCAGTATTTT CSVLRGSRDTQYF
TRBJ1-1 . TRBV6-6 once TGTGCCAGCAGTTACTTGCCAACAGACATTGAAGCTTTCTTT CASSYLPTDIEAFF
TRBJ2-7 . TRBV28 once TGTGCCAGCAGTTTGAGTGGCGGAAATTACTACGAGCAGTACTTC CASSLSGGNYYEQYF
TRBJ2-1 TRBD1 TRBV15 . TGTGCCACCAGCAGAGACAGGGGGCCTTACAATGAGCAGTTCTTC CATSRDRGPYNEQFF
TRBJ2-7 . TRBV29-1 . TGCAGCGTGCGAGCGGCGGGAGAGCAGTACTTC CSVRAAGEQYF
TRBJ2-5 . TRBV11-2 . TGTGCCAGCAGCTTACACGGGAACCTCGAAGAGACCCAGTACTTC CASSLHGNLEETQYF
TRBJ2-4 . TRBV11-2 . TGTGCCAGCAGCTCCTACGACAGGAAAAACATTCAGTACTTC CASSSYDRKNIQYF
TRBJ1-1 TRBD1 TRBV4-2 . TGTGCCAGCAGCCCCTGGACAGGGGATAAGGGTGAAGCTTTCTTT CASSPWTGDKGEAFF
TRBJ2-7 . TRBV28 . TGTGCCAGCAGTTCCCGTCGGGACGAGCAGTACTTC CASSSRRDEQYF
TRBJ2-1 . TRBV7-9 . TGTGCCAGCAGCTTATCGGCAGGGGGGCACAATGAGCAGTTCTTC CASSLSAGGHNEQFF
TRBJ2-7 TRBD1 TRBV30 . TGTGCCTGGAGACCCAAAACAGGGGGCTGGAGAGACGAGCAGTACTTC CAWRPKTGGWRDEQYF
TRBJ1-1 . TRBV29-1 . TGCAGCGTTCCTACCGCTTTCTTT CSVPTAFF
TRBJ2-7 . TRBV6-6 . TGTGCCAGCAGTTACCTCGACTTGTCTCCCTACGAGCAGTACTTC CASSYLDLSPYEQYF
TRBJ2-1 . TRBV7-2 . TGTGCCAGCAGCTTAGGAGCCTACCAAATCCCCTACAATGAGCAGTTCTTC CASSLGAYQIPYNEQFF
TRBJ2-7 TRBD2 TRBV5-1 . TGCGCCAGCAGCTTGGTAGGGGAGGGGCAGCTATCGTACGAGCAGTACTTC CASSLVGEGQLSYEQYF
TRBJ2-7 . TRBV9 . TGTGCCAGCAGCCCGGGACATCGTATCTACGAGCAGTACTTC CASSPGHRIYEQYF
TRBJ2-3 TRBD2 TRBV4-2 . TGTGCCAGCAGCCAAGATGAGGCGGGAGGGCCTGTCACAGATACGCAGTATTTT CASSQDEAGGPVTDTQYF
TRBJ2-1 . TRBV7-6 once TGTGCCAGCAGCCGCGGGACGGTACTTAATGAGCAGTTCTTC CASSRGTVLNEQFF
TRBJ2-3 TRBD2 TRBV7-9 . TGTGCCAGCAGCGTTCCCATGGCTAGCGGGAGAATCACAGATACGCAGTATTTT CASSVPMASGRITDTQYF
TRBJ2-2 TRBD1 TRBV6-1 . TGTGCCAGCAGTGAAGGTTGGACAGGGGGAAACACCGGGGAGCTGTTTTTT CASSEGWTGGNTGELFF
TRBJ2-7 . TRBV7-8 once TGTGCCAGCAGCCCTGACAACTACGAGCAGTACTTC CASSPDNYEQYF
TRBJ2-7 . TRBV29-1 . TGCAGCGTTGAAGGAGTCGGCAAAATCTACGAGCAGTACTTC CSVEGVGKIYEQYF
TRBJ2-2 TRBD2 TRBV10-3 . TGTGCCATCAGTGGGGAGGGAGTATCCACCGGGGAGCTGTTTTTT CAISGEGVSTGELFF
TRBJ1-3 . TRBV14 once TGTGCCAGCAGCCAAGATTTTGGACCCTACTCTGGAAACACCATATATTTT CASSQDFGPYSGNTIYF
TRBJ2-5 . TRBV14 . TGTGCCAGCAGCCAAGCGGTTGCCGGGGGGACCCAGTACTTC CASSQAVAGGTQYF
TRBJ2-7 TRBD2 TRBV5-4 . TGTGCCAGCAGCTTTCTCAGGGAGGGAGGACTCGAGCAGTACTTC CASSFLREGGLEQYF
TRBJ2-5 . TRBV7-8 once TGTGCCAGCAGCTCAGCAGGGGGGGGAGAGACCCAGTACTTC CASSSAGGGETQYF
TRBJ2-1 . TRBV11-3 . TGTGCCAGCAGCCCGGGAGGTGGGGGCCTCGTATTCTCCTACAATGAGCAGTTCTTC CASSPGGGGLVFSYNEQFF
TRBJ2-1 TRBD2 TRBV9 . TGTGCCAGCAGCCGAGGACTAGCGCGAACCTACAATGAGCAGTTCTTC CASSRGLARTYNEQFF
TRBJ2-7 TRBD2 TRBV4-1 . TGCGCCAGCAGCCTACTAGCGGGAGGGCCGATCGAGCAGTACTTC CASSLLAGGPIEQYF
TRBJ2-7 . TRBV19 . TGTGCCAGTAGTCGGGGGCTAGCTGAGACCTACGAGCAGTACTTC CASSRGLAETYEQYF
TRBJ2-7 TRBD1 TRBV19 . TGTGCCAGTAGTACAAGGACAGGGACCACCTTAACCTACGAGCAGTACTTC CASSTRTGTTLTYEQYF
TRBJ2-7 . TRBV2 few TGTGCCAGCAGCAAAGAGGCCTCCTACGAGCAGTACTTC CASSKEASYEQYF
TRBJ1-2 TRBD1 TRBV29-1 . TGCAGCGTCCTCGCCGGACAGGATCGGTATGGCTACACCTTC CSVLAGQDRYGYTF
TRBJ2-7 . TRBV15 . TGTGCCACCAGCAGAGGGGACGGTCCCTACGAGCAGTACTTC CATSRGDGPYEQYF
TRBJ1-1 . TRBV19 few TGTGCCAGTAGTATCATGCCTCTAGGGAACACTGAAGCTTTCTTT CASSIMPLGNTEAFF
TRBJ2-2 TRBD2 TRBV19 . TGTGCCAGTAGTAATGCGGGAGGCTCGATCGGGGAGCTGTTTTTT CASSNAGGSIGELFF